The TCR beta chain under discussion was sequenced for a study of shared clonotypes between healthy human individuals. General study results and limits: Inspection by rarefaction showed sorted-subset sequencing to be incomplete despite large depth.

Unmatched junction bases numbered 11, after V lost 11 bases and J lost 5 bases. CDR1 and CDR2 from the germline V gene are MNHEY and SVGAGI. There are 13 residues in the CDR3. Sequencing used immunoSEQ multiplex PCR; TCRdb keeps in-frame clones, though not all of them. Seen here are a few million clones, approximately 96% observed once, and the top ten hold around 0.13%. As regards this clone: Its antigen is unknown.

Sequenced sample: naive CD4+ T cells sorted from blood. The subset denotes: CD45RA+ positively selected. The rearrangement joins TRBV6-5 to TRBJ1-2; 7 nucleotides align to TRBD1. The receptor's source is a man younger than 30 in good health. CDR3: CAGTATGLYGYTF. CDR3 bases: TGTGCCGGGACAGCGACAGGTCTTTATGGCTACACCTTC.